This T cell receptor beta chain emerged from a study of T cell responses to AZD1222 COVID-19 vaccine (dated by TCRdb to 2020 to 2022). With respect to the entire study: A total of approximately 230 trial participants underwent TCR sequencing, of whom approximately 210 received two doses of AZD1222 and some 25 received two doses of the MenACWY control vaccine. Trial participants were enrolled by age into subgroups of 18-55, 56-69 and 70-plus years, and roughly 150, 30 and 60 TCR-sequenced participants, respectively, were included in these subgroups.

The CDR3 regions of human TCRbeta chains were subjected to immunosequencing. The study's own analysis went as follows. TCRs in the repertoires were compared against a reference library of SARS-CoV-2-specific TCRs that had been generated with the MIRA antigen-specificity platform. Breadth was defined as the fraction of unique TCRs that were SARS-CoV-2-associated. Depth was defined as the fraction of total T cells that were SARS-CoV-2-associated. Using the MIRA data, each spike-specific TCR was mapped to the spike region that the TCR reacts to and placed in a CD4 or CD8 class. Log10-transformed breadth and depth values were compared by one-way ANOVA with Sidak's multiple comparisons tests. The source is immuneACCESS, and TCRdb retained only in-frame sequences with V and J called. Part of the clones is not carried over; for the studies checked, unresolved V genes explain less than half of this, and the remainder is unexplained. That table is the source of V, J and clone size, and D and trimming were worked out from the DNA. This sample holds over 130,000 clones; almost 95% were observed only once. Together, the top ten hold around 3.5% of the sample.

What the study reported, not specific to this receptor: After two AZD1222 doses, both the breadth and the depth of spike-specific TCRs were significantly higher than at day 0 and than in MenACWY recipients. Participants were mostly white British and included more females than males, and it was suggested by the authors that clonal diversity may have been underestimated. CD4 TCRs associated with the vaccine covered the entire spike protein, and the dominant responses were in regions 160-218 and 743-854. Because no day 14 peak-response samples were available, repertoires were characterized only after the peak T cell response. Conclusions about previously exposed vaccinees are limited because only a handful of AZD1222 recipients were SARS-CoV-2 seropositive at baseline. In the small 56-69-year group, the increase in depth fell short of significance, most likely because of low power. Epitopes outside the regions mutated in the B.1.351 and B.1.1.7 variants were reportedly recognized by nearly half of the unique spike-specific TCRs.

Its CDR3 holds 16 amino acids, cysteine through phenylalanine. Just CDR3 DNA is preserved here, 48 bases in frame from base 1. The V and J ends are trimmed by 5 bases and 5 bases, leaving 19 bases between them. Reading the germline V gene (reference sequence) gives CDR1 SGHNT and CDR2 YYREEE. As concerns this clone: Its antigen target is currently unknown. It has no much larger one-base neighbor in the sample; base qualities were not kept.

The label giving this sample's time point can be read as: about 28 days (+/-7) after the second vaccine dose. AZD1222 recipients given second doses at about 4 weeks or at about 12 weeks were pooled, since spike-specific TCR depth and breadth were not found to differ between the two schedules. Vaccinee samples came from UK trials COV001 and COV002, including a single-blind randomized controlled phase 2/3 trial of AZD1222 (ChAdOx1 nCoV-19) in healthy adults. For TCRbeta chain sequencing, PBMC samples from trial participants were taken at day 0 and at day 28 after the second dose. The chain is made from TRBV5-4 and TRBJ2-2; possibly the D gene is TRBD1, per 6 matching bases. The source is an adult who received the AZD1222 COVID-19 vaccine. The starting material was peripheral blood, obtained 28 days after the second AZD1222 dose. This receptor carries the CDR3 CASSFAGVGRTGELFF. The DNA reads TGTGCCAGCAGTTTTGCAGGGGTGGGTCGTACCGGGGAGCTGTTTTTT.